The 28 T cell receptor beta chains listed next were all sequenced from one sample in a study of blood T cell repertoires in COVID-19 (dated by TCRdb to 2018 to 2020). Receptors were amplified or captured by the immunoSEQ multiplex PCR assay. TCRdb stores this immuneACCESS table with in-frame sequences only. Part of the clones is absent; in the studies checked, under half of the shortfall reflects unresolved V genes, and no reason is known for the rest. A total of roughly 260,000 clones appear in this sample, 75% to 95% of them only once. The ten largest clonotypes hold about 2.5% of the sample. Sequencing was done on a sample of peripheral blood. Source of these receptors: a person between 18 and 30 years old with COVID-19, enrolled during active disease.

This clone was observed once. The rearrangement uses TRBV4-3 and TRBJ2-2; 7 bases match TRBD2. Germline V gene data show CDR1 as LGHNA and CDR2 as YSLEER. V lost 4 bases and J lost 6; bases outside the gene matches: 2. This CDR3 has 13 amino acids. CDR3 loop: CASSPGGSGELFF. CDR3 in DNA: TGCGCCAGCAGCCCCGGGGGGTCCGGGGAGCTGTTTTTT.

The chain carries TRBV10-2 and TRBJ2-1; no reliable D call. This CDR3 is 15 amino acids long. V dropped 0 bases and J dropped 4 bases, with 10 bases sitting between them. The germline V gene has CDR1 WSHSY and CDR2 SAAADI. The CDR3 spells CASSESGSIYNEQFF. The CDR3 coding sequence is TGCGCCAGCAGTGAGTCCGGTTCTATTTACAATGAGCAGTTCTTC.

The V and J genes are TRBV6-6 and TRBJ1-5, with a possible D match to TRBD1 (6 bases). The CDR3 consists of 14 residues. Germline CDR1 MNHNY, CDR2 SVGAGI (reference sequence). The V end lost 2 bases, the J end lost 7 bases, and 12 bases lay between the germline ends. CDR3 amino acids: CASSYPEGEQPQHF. As DNA, the CDR3 is TGTGCCAGCAGTTACCCCGAGGGGGAGCAGCCCCAGCATTTT.

This clone was observed a few times. This chain links TRBV5-4 with TRBJ1-6; 7 bases agree with TRBD1. The CDR3 covers 16 residues. The germline CDR1 and CDR2 sequences are SGHNT and YYREEE (reference sequence). V trimming: 1 base; J trimming: 9 bases; junction bases outside the gene matches: 10. This chain's CDR3 is CASSLRKQGIGSPLHF. The CDR3 nucleotides read TGTGCCAGCAGCTTGAGGAAACAGGGGATAGGTTCACCCCTCCACTTT.

The gene calls are TRBV18 and TRBJ1-4, with 9 bases identical to TRBD1. Trimming at V came to 4 bases and at J to 3 bases, leaving 3 bases not matched to a gene. Per the germline V gene, CDR1 is KGHSH and CDR2 is LQKENI. This CDR3 comprises 15 residues. In DNA form, the CDR3 reads TGTGCCAGCTCACTGACAGGGGGATCTAATGAAAAACTGTTTTTT. As protein: CASSLTGGSNEKLFF.

This clone was seen just once. The chain is built from TRBV6-4 and TRBJ1-4, with 8 bases identical to TRBD1. With 6 bases clipped from V and 0 bases from J, the junction kept 9 bases outside the gene matches. The CDR3 is made up of 17 amino acids. CDR1 is MRHNA and CDR2 is SNTAGT in the germline V gene. This chain's CDR3 is CASRDREERPTNEKLFF. DNA of the CDR3: TGTGCCAGCAGGGACAGGGAGGAAAGACCAACTAATGAAAAACTGTTTTTT.

This chain uses TRBV11-2 with TRBJ2-5; D perhaps matches TRBD2 (5 bases). Deletions cut 5 bases from V and 5 bases from J, with 12 bases between. The germline V gene encodes CDR1 SGHAT and CDR2 FQNNGV. The length of the CDR3 is 13 residues. The CDR3 DNA reads as TGTGCCAGCAGCCTCTGGACTTCGGAGACCCAGTACTTC. Translated, it gives CASSLWTSETQYF.

The rearrangement joins TRBV7-8 to TRBJ1-2; D is perhaps TRBD1 (5 bases). Trimming left V 0 bases short and J 4 bases short, with 12 bases between. Per germline, CDR1 SGHVS and CDR2 FQNEAQ. This CDR3 region has 15 residues. In nucleotides, the CDR3 is TGTGCCAGCAGCTTAGCGCTAGGGGTGGGCTATGGCTACACCTTC. It encodes CASSLALGVGYGYTF.

The rearrangement uses TRBV7-9 and TRBJ2-3, with D tentatively TRBD2 (5 bases). V lost 5 bases and J 6 bases, leaving 9 bases between the germline ends. In germline, CDR1 is SEHNR, CDR2 FQNEAQ (reference sequence). CDR3 size: 12 residues. CDR3 in DNA: TGTGCCAGCAGCAGGGAGCCGGATACGCAGTATTTT. Encoded protein: CASSREPDTQYF.

The genes are TRBV5-1 and TRBJ2-5, with TRBD2 matching 8 bases. The germline V gene has CDR1 SGHRS and CDR2 YFSETQ. The V and J ends lost 3 bases and 5 bases, in that order; junction bases with no gene match: 9. This CDR3 has 15 residues. The CDR3: CASSSEGGGWETQYF. The CDR3 DNA follows: TGCGCCAGCAGCTCTGAAGGCGGGGGGTGGGAGACCCAGTACTTC.

The chain recombines TRBV5-1 with TRBJ2-1; the match to TRBD2 covers 13 bases. The CDR3 sequence is 15 residues long. Germline V lookup: CDR1 SGHRS, CDR2 YFSETQ. The V gene end was trimmed by 4 bases and the J gene end by 7 bases; junction bases not matched to a gene: 5. CDR3 DNA sequence: TGCGCCAGCAGCCGGACTAGCGGGAGTTTGAATGAGCAGTTCTTC. The encoded protein is CASSRTSGSLNEQFF.

The rearrangement links TRBV6-5 to TRBJ2-7; 7 nucleotides align to TRBD1. CDR1 and CDR2 (germline): MNHEY, SVGAGI. There are 16 residues in the CDR3. V lost 0 bases to trimming and J lost 4 bases; unmatched junction nucleotides: 9. CDR3 bases: TGTGCCAGCAGTTACTCGCGAGGGGGCGTTGGTTACGAGCAGTACTTC. Amino acids: CASSYSRGGVGYEQYF.

The chain is built from TRBV12-3 or TRBV12-4 and TRBJ1-2, with D possibly matching TRBD1 (5 bases). Trimming removed 5 bases from V and 8 bases from J, with 15 bases in between. This CDR3 has 13 amino acids. CDR3 bases: TGTGCCAGCAGTCCTAGCGTGGGGGGAGGCTACACCTTC. Its protein product is CASSPSVGGGYTF.

V gene TRBV19 combines with J gene TRBJ1-5, with D possibly matching TRBD1 (6 bases). V lost 2 bases and J lost 6, with 14 bases in between. Germline CDR1 LNHDA, CDR2 SQIVND (reference sequence). CDR3 length: 15 amino acids. The CDR3 coding sequence is TGTGCCAGTAGTATAAGTCAGGGGTTTGGTCAGCCCCAGCATTTT. It yields the protein CASSISQGFGQPQHF.

The CDR3 coding sequence is TGTGCTAGTGGTTCCCAGGGTCCCGAGCAGTACTTC. Encoded protein: CASGSQGPEQYF. The chain has TRBV12-5 and TRBJ2-7; tentatively, D is TRBD1 (5 bases). Germline assignment: CDR1 LGHNT and CDR2 FRNRAP. The CDR3 length is 12 residues. V was shortened by 4 bases and J by 6 bases, with 10 bases between the two germline ends.

The J gene is TRBJ2-7, the V gene TRBV5-1, with TRBD1 matching over 7 bases. CDR1 and CDR2 from the germline V gene are SGHRS and YFSETQ. The CDR3 is 15 amino acids. V shed 0 bases and J 3 bases; nucleotides not matched to a gene: 6. The CDR3 region has the DNA TGCGCCAGCAGCTTGGCCGGAGGACAGGTCTACGAGCAGTACTTC. Translated: CASSLAGGQVYEQYF.

This chain connects TRBV9 to TRBJ2-2, with TRBD2 matching 13 bases. Germline CDR1 and CDR2: SGDLS and YYNGEE. Losses at the gene ends were 3 bases for V and 0 bases for J; bases not matched to a gene: 5. The CDR3 covers 18 residues. The CDR3 reads CASSAGLAGPPNTGELFF. The DNA for the CDR3 is TGTGCCAGCAGCGCGGGACTAGCGGGACCCCCGAACACCGGGGAGCTGTTTTTT.

V gene TRBV6-4 combines with J gene TRBJ1-6; D ambiguous. Trimming took 0 bases from V and 9 from J, leaving 6 bases between them. Looked up from germline, CDR1 is MRHNA and CDR2 is SNTAGT. The CDR3 loop spans 13 amino acids. CDR3 in amino acids: CASSDSPGSPLHF. In DNA, the CDR3 is TGTGCCAGCAGTGACTCCCCGGGTTCACCCCTCCACTTT.

The gene calls are TRBV6-2 or TRBV6-3 and TRBJ2-3, with 7 bases aligning to TRBD2. Germline trimming cut 2 bases from V and 6 bases from J; bases unmatched to any gene: 5. This CDR3 has 14 residues. Looked up from germline, CDR1 is MNHEY and CDR2 is SVGEGT. The CDR3 DNA is TGTGCCAGCAGTTACGGCGGGAGCGGTGATACGCAGTATTTT. Protein sequence: CASSYGGSGDTQYF.

The chain links TRBV4-2 to TRBJ1-1; D ambiguous. CDR1 is LGHNA, CDR2 YNFKEQ, per germline. The germline V and J ends were trimmed by 5 bases and 3 bases, with 16 bases remaining between them. This CDR3 comprises 15 residues. The CDR3 loop is CASSVDRSAYTEAFF. The CDR3 nucleotides read TGTGCCAGCAGCGTTGATCGGAGTGCGTACACTGAAGCTTTCTTT.

The chain has TRBV29-1 and TRBJ2-2; no clear D gene. The germline V gene encodes CDR1 SQVTM and CDR2 ANQGSEA. The CDR3 is 13 amino acids. V shed 7 bases and J shed 4 bases, with 13 bases lying between them. The CDR3 bases are TGCAGCGGTGACATCTATAGCACCGGGGAGCTGTTTTTT. Translating it yields CSGDIYSTGELFF.

The chain links TRBV14 to TRBJ2-7, with TRBD1 matching over 11 bases. The CDR3 has 15 amino acids. The germline gives CDR1 SGHDN, CDR2 FVKESK. Germline trimming cut 4 bases from V and 2 bases from J; bases unmatched to any gene: 4. The CDR3 region is CASSLGDRGTYEQYF. The CDR3 bases are TGTGCCAGCAGCCTAGGGGACAGGGGGACCTACGAGCAGTACTTC.

V usage is TRBV5-4 and J usage is TRBJ1-2, with 7 bases identical to TRBD1. V shed 0 bases, J shed 4 bases, and the junction held 3 bases outside the gene matches. The CDR3 is made up of 14 amino acids. In germline, CDR1 is SGHNT, CDR2 YYREEE (reference sequence). The CDR3 here is CASSLGGDSYGYTF. The CDR3 DNA reads as TGTGCCAGCAGCTTGGGGGGGGACAGCTATGGCTACACCTTC.

The genes are TRBV4-1 and TRBJ1-4, with TRBD1 matching over 7 bases. The CDR3 has 17 amino acids. Germline V CDR1 and CDR2: MGHRA, YSYEKL. J gave up 3 bases and V 0 bases, and 7 bases lay outside the gene matches. CDR3 sequence reads: CASSQETTGLANEKLFF. The CDR3 DNA reads as TGCGCCAGCAGCCAAGAGACGACAGGGCTGGCTAATGAAAAACTGTTTTTT.

This chain joins TRBV4-2 and TRBJ2-7; D is possibly TRBD1 (6 bases). Germline V gene data show CDR1 as LGHNA and CDR2 as YNFKEQ. This CDR3 region has 16 residues. Trimming cost V 3 bases and J 0 bases, with 15 bases left between them. CDR3 coding DNA: TGTGCCAGCAGCCATGACGGGGACACGAGCTCCTACGAGCAGTACTTC. Protein sequence: CASSHDGDTSSYEQYF.

V is TRBV19 and J is TRBJ2-7; no reliable D call. This CDR3 has 12 residues. The V gene's germline CDR1 is LNHDA and CDR2 SQIVND (reference sequence). Trimming left V 4 bases short and J 3 bases short, with 7 bases between. The CDR3 DNA sequence: TGTGCCAGTAGTACCTCCAGCTACGAGCAGTACTTC. This sequence encodes CASSTSSYEQYF. The full variable domain, with the rest looked up from reference TRBV19 and TRBJ2-7, is DGGITQSPKYLFRKEGQNVTLSCEQNLNHDAMYWYRQDPGQGLRLIYYSQIVNDFQKGDIAEGYSVSREKKESFPLTVTSAQKNPTAFYLCASSTSSYEQYFGPGTRLTVT.

This sequence joins TRBV2 and TRBJ1-6; 7 nucleotides align to TRBD1. The CDR3 sequence is 17 residues long. The V and J ends lost 6 bases and 0 bases, in that order; junction bases with no gene match: 8. Germline CDR1 reads SNHLY; CDR2 reads FYNNEI. The CDR3 protein is CASRPRDSFSYNSPLHF. In DNA form, the CDR3 reads TGTGCCAGCAGACCAAGGGACAGCTTCTCCTATAATTCACCCCTCCACTTT.

V is TRBV18 and J is TRBJ2-1; D may be TRBD2 (6 bases). V shed 0 bases and J shed 9 bases, with 21 bases lying between them. CDR1 and CDR2 from the germline V gene are KGHSH and LQKENI. The CDR3 has 17 amino acids. The CDR3 loop reads CASSPPNGLSPLLEQFF. CDR3 in DNA: TGTGCCAGCTCACCACCCAATGGACTATCCCCGCTGCTTGAGCAGTTCTTC.